This T cell receptor (beta chain) is drawn from a study of OX40 agonist ivuxolimab in advanced cancers. Broader study findings: On average, a greater number of expanded clones characterised CD8+ T cells relative to CD4+.

Samples were taken at baseline and on day 1 of cycles 4 and 7. Some clones are missing from TCRdb's copy, which holds only in-frame ones; the method was immunoSEQ multiplex PCR. Here the sample spans around 62,000 clones, roughly nine tenths being singletons. Concerning this clone itself: Its specificity is unknown.

The TCR sequence derives from an adult with an advanced solid tumor such as melanoma, head and neck, liver or kidney cancer. Material: CD4+ or CD8+ T cells sorted from blood, obtained in a trial of the OX40 agonist ivuxolimab.

CDR3 bases: TGTGCCAGCAGCCAACCGACTAGCGGGACCCCCACCCGCACCGGGGAGCTGTTTTTT. Its protein product is CASSQPTSGTPTRTGELFF. The chain joins TRBV7-6 to TRBJ2-2; the match to TRBD2 covers 11 bases. From germline, CDR1 is SGHVS and CDR2 FNYEAQ. This CDR3 contains 19 residues. Germline trimming cut 5 bases from V and 4 bases from J; bases unmatched to any gene: 15.